Presented here are 25 T cell receptor beta chains from one specimen sequenced in a study of HIV-infected children after antiretroviral therapy interruption. Treatment defined: PENTA 11 planned treatment interruption arm or continuous ART arm. RNA-based 3' RACE libraries used unique molecular identifiers. Using its own MiXCR run on the 3' RACE reads, TCRdb lists one record per CDR3 protein. The data hold about 15,000 distinct CDR3 sequences, with around 3.7% observed a single time. Material: CD45RA+ CD4+ T cells from PBMCs, obtained from a donor given antiretroviral therapy, either interrupted or continuous. Subset in this sample: naive CD4+ CD45RA+ CD45RO- T cells. The receptor source for this set is a child aged 2-17 years with HIV.

This clonotype was recorded many times. The chain employs TRBV5-1 and TRBJ2-4; possibly TRBD2 for D (5 bases). This CDR3 is 13 amino acids long. CDR1 is SGHRS, CDR2 YFSETQ, per germline. Trimming shortened V by 0 bases and J by 8 bases, and 9 bases separated the two germline ends. The CDR3 sequence is CASSLVSGDIQYF. CDR3 coding DNA: TGCGCCAGCAGCTTGGTCTCCGGGGACATTCAGTACTTC.

About this clonotype: At one end, the junction sequence differs from germline, possibly due to a read error. CDR3 in DNA: TGTGCCAGCAGTTTAAGGGGGCGCGCAGAAACGCTGTATTTT. Its translation is CASSLRGRAETLYF. The J gene is TRBJ2-3, the V gene TRBV12-3 or TRBV12-4, with 7 positions matching TRBD1. The length of the CDR3 is 14 residues.

On this clonotype itself: The junction shows a germline mismatch at one end, possibly a read error. This chain uses TRBV12-3 or TRBV12-4 with TRBJ1-3; D is ambiguous. The CDR3 is 15 amino acids. The CDR3 here is CASSLDEESGNTLYF. The CDR3 DNA reads TGTGCAAGCAGCTTAGATGAGGAATCTGGAAATACGCTCTATTTT.

This clonotype has a count of ten or more. This chain uses TRBV28 with TRBJ1-1; the match to TRBD1 covers 7 bases. The germline V gene has CDR1 MDHEN and CDR2 SYDVKM. J gave up 1 base and V 5 bases, and 7 bases lay outside the gene matches. There are 15 residues in the CDR3. The CDR3 spells CASSIVTGSNTEAFF. DNA of the CDR3: TGTGCCAGCAGTATTGTGACAGGGTCGAACACTGAAGCTTTCTTT.

There are many counts of this clonotype. V usage is TRBV30 and J usage is TRBJ2-6; D is perhaps TRBD2 (5 bases). The CDR3 extends over 14 amino acids. The V end lost 5 bases, the J end lost 0 bases, and 8 bases lay between the germline ends. The germline V gene encodes CDR1 GTSNPN and CDR2 SVGIG (reference sequence). The CDR3 DNA is TGTGCCTGGGGGAGAGACTCTGGGGCCAACGTCCTGACTTTC. Translation gives CAWGRDSGANVLTF.

This clonotype was seen many times. The genes are TRBV20-1 and TRBJ2-1, with 8 bases fitting TRBD1. Trimming at V came to 0 bases and at J to 7 bases, leaving 8 bases not matched to a gene. The germline CDR1 and CDR2 sequences are DFQATT and SNEGSKA (reference sequence). The CDR3 length is 15 residues. The CDR3, as DNA: TGCAGTGCTAGAGATCGGCAGGGGGCGCGGAATGAGCAGTTCTTC. Protein product: CSARDRQGARNEQFF.

By proportion, this clonotype is medium-sized. This rearrangement joins TRBV6-1 to TRBJ2-7; no firm D call. Looked up from germline, CDR1 is MNHNS and CDR2 is SASEGT. This CDR3 is 13 amino acids long. Between the trimmed V and J ends, which lost 1 base and 6 bases, there was a span of 10 bases. The CDR3 loop is CASSEGTSSEQYF. In DNA, the CDR3 is TGTGCCAGCAGTGAAGGGACGTCCAGCGAGCAGTACTTC.

Ten or more counts support this clonotype. The CDR3 is CASSPPGLRSGANVLTF. The CDR3 coding sequence is TGTGCCAGCAGTCCTCCGGGGCTCCGCTCTGGGGCCAACGTCCTGACTTTC. V gene TRBV12-5 combines with J gene TRBJ2-6; perhaps D is TRBD1 or TRBD2 (5 bases each). CDR1 is LGHNT and CDR2 is FRNRAP in the germline V gene. The CDR3 spans 17 residues.

This clonotype showed up many times. This sequence joins TRBV6-5 and TRBJ2-1, with D possibly matching TRBD1 (6 bases). Germline loops: CDR1 MNHEY, CDR2 SVGAGI. Trimming stripped 6 bases from V and 0 bases from J, with 9 bases between. The CDR3 length is 14 residues. CDR3 nucleotides: TGTGCCAGCAGCCGAGGGGGCTCCTACAATGAGCAGTTCTTC. Its translation is CASSRGGSYNEQFF.

This clonotype was counted ten times or more. The junction does not match germline at one end; this may be a read error. V usage is TRBV4-1 and J usage is TRBJ2-5; 10 nucleotides agree with TRBD1. The CDR3 is 14 amino acids. Germline CDR1 and CDR2: MGHRA and YSYEKL. CDR3 loop: CASSQGTGEDTQYF. CDR3 nucleotides: TGTGCCAGCAGCCAAGGGACAGGGGAAGACACCCAGTACTTT.

By share of the sample, this clonotype is medium-sized. The V and J genes are TRBV30 and TRBJ1-2; 7 bases align to TRBD1. The J segment lost 4 bases and the V segment lost 2 bases, leaving 10 bases of the junction unmatched. The CDR3 has 15 amino acids. Germline values: CDR1 GTSNPN, CDR2 SVGIG (reference sequence). CDR3 in DNA: TGTGCCTGGAGTTCCCGGGACAGACCTCTCTATGGCTACACCTTC. It codes for CAWSSRDRPLYGYTF.

Within the sample, this clonotype is medium-sized (0.01 to 0.1%). V and J are TRBV4-2 and TRBJ2-1; 7 bases are shared with TRBD2. V shed 0 bases and J 5 bases; nucleotides not matched to a gene: 4. CDR1 is LGHNA, CDR2 YNFKEQ, per germline. CDR3 length: 15 amino acids. CDR3 sequence reads: CASSQEAGLNNEQFF. CDR3 coding DNA: TGTGCCAGCAGCCAAGAAGCGGGGCTCAACAATGAGCAGTTCTTC.

This clonotype was observed many times. This chain links TRBV28 with TRBJ2-7, with 10 bases lining up with TRBD2. Germline loops: CDR1 MDHEN, CDR2 SYDVKM. The CDR3 totals 16 residues. V dropped 9 bases and J dropped 5; count of bases not matched to a gene: 16. CDR3 nucleotides: TGTGCCAGTCCCGTCCCTCCAGCGGGGGGGCGGAACGAGCAGTACTTC. Protein product: CASPVPPAGGRNEQYF.

This clonotype was detected ten times or more. The chain carries TRBV24-1 and TRBJ2-2; TRBD1 aligns across 8 bases. This CDR3 has 15 amino acids. V was pared by 4 bases and J by 4 bases, with 4 bases of the junction left unmatched. The germline CDR1 and CDR2 sequences are KGHDR and SFDVKD. The CDR3 loop reads CATSDQGQGTGELFF. The CDR3 DNA is TGTGCCACCAGTGACCAAGGACAGGGCACCGGGGAGCTGTTTTTT.

Relative to its sample, this clonotype is medium-sized. The chain is built from TRBV6-1 and TRBJ1-5; tentative D call: TRBD1 (6 bases). The V gene lost 6 bases and the J gene lost 3 bases, with 15 bases spanning the gap. The CDR3 consists of 15 residues. The V gene's germline CDR1 is MNHNS and CDR2 SASEGT. The CDR3 DNA is TGTGCCAGCAGCCCCAGAGGACAGCCCAATCAGCCCCAGCATTTT. It yields the protein CASSPRGQPNQPQHF.

This clonotype has at least ten counts. The chain links TRBV9 to TRBJ2-1; the D call may be TRBD1 or TRBD2 (5 bases each). Germline V gene lookup returns CDR1 SGDLS and CDR2 YYNGEE. V was shortened by 0 bases and J by 2 bases, with 18 bases between the two germline ends. There are 18 residues in the CDR3. DNA for the CDR3: TGTGCCAGCAGCGTAGCTTCGGTGAGGGACGGGGCCTACAATGAGCAGTTCTTC. Amino acids: CASSVASVRDGAYNEQFF.

This clonotype appeared many times. The rearrangement joins TRBV10-3 to TRBJ2-3; TRBD2 agrees at 12 bases. The CDR3 contains 15 residues. Germline V gene lookup returns CDR1 ENHRY and CDR2 SYGVKD. V lost 6 bases and J lost 6; bases outside the gene matches: 7. The CDR3 region has the DNA TGTGCCATCAGCTTGCTAGCGGGGGGGCCGGATACGCAGTATTTT. Protein sequence: CAISLLAGGPDTQYF.

There are many counts of this clonotype. This sequence joins TRBV6-5 and TRBJ2-7; TRBD1 matches at 7 bases. There are 13 residues in the CDR3. Looked up from germline, CDR1 is MNHEY and CDR2 is SVGAGI. The junction had 7 bases not matched to a gene; V was cut back by 6 bases and J by 5 bases. DNA of the CDR3: TGTGCCAGCAGGACGGGACAGTTCGACGAGCAGTACTTC. As protein: CASRTGQFDEQYF.

There are many counts of this clonotype. The chain has TRBV12-5 and TRBJ1-6; weak D call: TRBD1 (6 bases). The germline gives CDR1 LGHNT, CDR2 FRNRAP. The CDR3 covers 12 residues. The CDR3 DNA sequence: TGTGCCTCACAGGGTCCTAATTCACCCCTCCACTTT. As protein: CASQGPNSPLHF.

This clonotype was detected a few times. The junction departs from germline at one end; a sequencing error may be responsible. The CDR3 here is CASSGLGGEQYF. The CDR3, as DNA: TGTGCTAGCAGTGGACTGGGGGGGGAACAGTACTTC. This chain joins TRBV28 and TRBJ2-7, with 7 bases fitting TRBD2. Germline CDR1 and CDR2: MDHEN and SYDVKM. There are 12 residues in the CDR3.

The table lists this clonotype with many counts. The chain carries TRBV29-1 and TRBJ2-7; 9 nucleotides match TRBD1. The germline CDR1 and CDR2 sequences are SQVTM and ANQGSEA. J was trimmed by 6 bases and V by 6 bases; bases with no gene match: 9. The length of the CDR3 is 13 residues. The CDR3 DNA follows: TGCAGCGTCCAGCGAGGACAGGGGTTCGAGCAGTACTTC. It codes for CSVQRGQGFEQYF.

By share of the sample, this clonotype is medium-sized. A junction end diverges from the germline sequence, so it may reflect a read error. The chain combines TRBV30 with TRBJ2-5; tentatively, D is TRBD1 or TRBD2 (5 bases each). CDR3 length: 13 amino acids. Germline CDR1 and CDR2: GTSNPN and SVGIG (reference sequence). CDR3 bases: TGTGCCTGGAGTCTACTGGGGGAAGACACCCAGTACTTT. It specifies CAWSLLGEDTQYF.

This clonotype came up many times. V usage is TRBV19 and J usage is TRBJ1-4; TRBD1 agrees at 10 bases. Trimming removed 3 bases from V and 1 base from J; junction bases left unmatched: 2. The CDR3 loop spans 16 amino acids. Germline V lookup: CDR1 LNHDA, CDR2 SQIVND (reference sequence). CDR3 coding DNA: TGTGCCAGTAGTATGGGACAGGGGCGAACTAATGAAAAACTGTTTTTT. Translating it yields CASSMGQGRTNEKLFF. Combining the CDR3 with reference TRBV19 and TRBJ1-4 gives the whole variable domain DGGITQSPKYLFRKEGQNVTLSCEQNLNHDAMYWYRQDPGQGLRLIYYSQIVNDFQKGDIAEGYSVSREKKESFPLTVTSAQKNPTAFYLCASSMGQGRTNEKLFFGSGTQLSVL.

This clonotype has a count of ten or more. The V call is TRBV3-1, the J call TRBJ2-1; D not certain. The CDR3 has 12 amino acids. V was clipped by 3 bases and J by 4 bases, with 4 bases between them. CDR1 is LGHDT and CDR2 is YNNKEL in the germline V gene (reference sequence). CDR3 sequence (DNA): TGTGCCAGCAGCCAGGGATACAATGAGCAGTTCTTC. It codes for CASSQGYNEQFF.

This clonotype was detected many times. The chain carries TRBV27 and TRBJ2-1; unclear D gene. Germline CDR1 and CDR2: MNHEY and SMNVEV (reference sequence). The V end lost 5 bases, the J end lost 8 bases, and 25 bases lay between the germline ends. There are 17 residues in the CDR3. The CDR3, as DNA: TGTGCCAGCAGTATCTACCCTCAAGGTGGGATAGTGGATGAGCAGTTCTTC. It yields the protein CASSIYPQGGIVDEQFF.